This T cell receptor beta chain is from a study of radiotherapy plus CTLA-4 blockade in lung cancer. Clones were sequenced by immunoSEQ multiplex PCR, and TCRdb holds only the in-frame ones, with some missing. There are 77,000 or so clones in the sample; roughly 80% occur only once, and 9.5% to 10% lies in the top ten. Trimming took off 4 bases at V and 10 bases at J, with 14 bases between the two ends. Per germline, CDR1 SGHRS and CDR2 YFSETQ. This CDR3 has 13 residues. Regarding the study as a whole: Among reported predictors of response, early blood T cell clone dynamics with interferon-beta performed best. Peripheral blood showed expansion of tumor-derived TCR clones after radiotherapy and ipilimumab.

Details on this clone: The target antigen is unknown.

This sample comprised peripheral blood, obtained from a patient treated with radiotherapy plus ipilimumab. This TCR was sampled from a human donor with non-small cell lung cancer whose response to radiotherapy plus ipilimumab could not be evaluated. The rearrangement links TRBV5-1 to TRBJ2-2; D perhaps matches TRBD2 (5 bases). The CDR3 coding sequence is TGCGCCAGCAGCGTACTAGTCGGATTGGAGCTGTTTTTT. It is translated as CASSVLVGLELFF.